Listed below are T cell receptor beta chains from one sample, sequenced in a study of T cell responses to AZD1222 COVID-19 vaccine. Clones were read by immunoSEQ multiplex PCR, and TCRdb kept only the in-frame ones, dropping some. The top ten clones hold around 1.3% of a sample with 150,000 to 200,000 clones, about 90% of them seen once. The source was peripheral blood, collected 28 days after the second AZD1222 dose. These receptors were taken from an adult who received the AZD1222 COVID-19 vaccine. The CDR3 runs from the conserved cysteine through the conserved F or W. D genes are given only for firm matches. A row's size may be missing; if present it is once, few, many or a size class.

TGTGCCAGCAGCGCGCCCGGGTCTATAACTAGCGGGAGATCAGGGGACAATGAGCAGTTCTTC	CASSAPGSITSGRSGDNEQFF	TRBJ2-1	NA	TRBD2	TRBV9
TGCGCCAGCAGTGAGTCGAGTACCAGCAATCAGCCCCAGCATTTT	CASSESSTSNQPQHF	TRBJ1-5	NA	NA	TRBV10-1
TGTGCCAGCAGTTTGGGGTCGCAGTCGAAGACTTTCTTT	CASSLGSQSKTFF	TRBJ1-1	NA	NA	TRBV28
TGTGCCAGTAGTCCCCGCCGGGCGGGAGGCCCTAAACAAGAGACCCAGTACTTC	CASSPRRAGGPKQETQYF	TRBJ2-5	NA	TRBD2	TRBV19
TGTGCCAGTAGTATGGGGGCTTATACGCAGTATTTT	CASSMGAYTQYF	TRBJ2-3	NA	NA	TRBV19
TGTGCCAACCCGAGACCAGAAAAGCCGCCGGGTAACTATGGCTACACCTTC	CANPRPEKPPGNYGYTF	TRBJ1-2	NA	NA	TRBV21-1
TGTGCCAGCAGTGGGACTAGCGGACACAATGAGCAGTTCTTC	CASSGTSGHNEQFF	TRBJ2-1	few	TRBD2	TRBV6-4
TGTGCCAGCAGCTCCGGAAAGTGGCCAACTAATGAAAAACTGTTTTTT	CASSSGKWPTNEKLFF	TRBJ1-4	NA	NA	TRBV7-9
TGTGCCAGCAAGGGGAACACTGAAGCTTTCTTT	CASKGNTEAFF	TRBJ1-1	NA	NA	TRBV6-5
TGTGCCTGGAGTCTAGCGGGGAACACAGATACGCAGTATTTT	CAWSLAGNTDTQYF	TRBJ2-3	NA	TRBD2	TRBV30
TGTGCCAGCACCCTGGGGGGCAGCCTGAACACTGAAGCTTTCTTT	CASTLGGSLNTEAFF	TRBJ1-1	NA	NA	TRBV6-5
TGTGCCAGCAGCACGAACGAAAAACAGGGATACGAGCAGTACTTC	CASSTNEKQGYEQYF	TRBJ2-7	NA	NA	TRBV28
TGTGCCAGCAGCCGGGACAGGAGCCGAGGCTACACCTTC	CASSRDRSRGYTF	TRBJ1-2	NA	TRBD1	TRBV12-3/TRBV12-4
TGTGCCAGCTCACCACGAGGGAGCGAGCAGTACTTC	CASSPRGSEQYF	TRBJ2-7	many	NA	TRBV18
TGTGCCAGCAGTGAAAAGCCCCGACAAGGACTGTTTTTT	CASSEKPRQGLFF	TRBJ1-4	NA	NA	TRBV6-1